This is a list of T cell receptor beta chains from one sample in a study of Ad26.COV2.S vaccination and SARS-CoV-2 variants. Libraries were prepared by immunoSEQ multiplex PCR; TCRdb keeps only in-frame clonotypes and omits some of them. The top ten clones hold over 8.5% of a sample with hundreds of thousands of clones, 65% to 90% of them seen once. The sample in question was peripheral blood, obtained in a trial of Ad26.COV2.S vaccine versus placebo. Receptors originate from a person between 18 and 60 years old who received the Ad26.COV2.S COVID-19 vaccine or a placebo. The CDR3 runs from the conserved cysteine through the conserved F or W. The D gene is left open where the match is weak. Clone size is shown for a subset of rows, as once, few, many or a class of expanded clone.

DNA: TGTGCCAGCAGCTTAAGTGCAGGGATAGGCGCTGAAGCTTTCTTT; CDR3: CASSLSAGIGAEAFF; size: once; D: NA; V: TRBV7-9; J: TRBJ1-1
DNA: TGTGCCAGTAGTATAACGGCGGGGTTGATCACCGGGGAGCTGTTTTTT; CDR3: CASSITAGLITGELFF; size: NA; D: NA; V: TRBV19; J: TRBJ2-2
DNA: TGTGCCAGCAGTTTAGTCGAACTCACTGAAGCTTTCTTT; CDR3: CASSLVELTEAFF; size: few; D: NA; V: TRBV12-3/TRBV12-4; J: TRBJ1-1
DNA: TGTGCCACCAGTGACTTGACAGGTAACTATGGCTACACCTTC; CDR3: CATSDLTGNYGYTF; size: NA; D: NA; V: TRBV24-1; J: TRBJ1-2
DNA: TGTGCCAGCTCACCACAATCCAGGGTAGAGGGCTATGGCTACACCTTC; CDR3: CASSPQSRVEGYGYTF; size: NA; D: NA; V: TRBV18; J: TRBJ1-2
DNA: TGCAGGGGATGGGGGGGAGATACGCAGTATTTT; CDR3: CRGWGGDTQYF; size: NA; D: TRBD2; V: TRBV20-1; J: TRBJ2-3
DNA: TGTGCCACCAGTGATCACAGGGGAGCTGGGACAGATACGCAGTATTTT; CDR3: CATSDHRGAGTDTQYF; size: NA; D: TRBD1; V: TRBV24-1; J: TRBJ2-3
DNA: TGTGCCAGCAGCCCGGACCCCCTAAGGGAGCAGTACTTC; CDR3: CASSPDPLREQYF; size: NA; D: NA; V: TRBV7-2; J: TRBJ2-7
DNA: TGTGCCAGCAGCGCCTACTTGGACCCATCCTACAATGAGCAGTTCTTC; CDR3: CASSAYLDPSYNEQFF; size: NA; D: NA; V: TRBV9; J: TRBJ2-1
DNA: TGTGCCAGCAGCTTAGCAAGCAATGAGCAGTTCTTC; CDR3: CASSLASNEQFF; size: once; D: NA; V: TRBV11-1; J: TRBJ2-1
DNA: TGTGCTAGCAGCTTAGCGTGGTCAGGCCAAGAGACCCAGTACTTC; CDR3: CASSLAWSGQETQYF; size: NA; D: NA; V: TRBV7-7; J: TRBJ2-5
DNA: TGCGCCAGCAGTGAAGCCGGACCCTCCTCTGGAAACACCATATATTTT; CDR3: CASSEAGPSSGNTIYF; size: NA; D: NA; V: TRBV10-1; J: TRBJ1-3
DNA: TGTGCCAGCAGGGAGAGAGGATTCGACGATCAGCCCCAGCATTTT; CDR3: CASRERGFDDQPQHF; size: NA; D: NA; V: TRBV7-2; J: TRBJ1-5
DNA: TGTGCCAGCAGCTTAGGACTCTATGGCTACACCTTC; CDR3: CASSLGLYGYTF; size: NA; D: NA; V: TRBV11-2; J: TRBJ1-2
DNA: TGTGCCAGCAGCAGGGACAGCACTCTCTCCTACGAGCAGTACTTC; CDR3: CASSRDSTLSYEQYF; size: once; D: TRBD1; V: TRBV11-2; J: TRBJ2-7
DNA: TGTGCCACCCAACAGCGCTCTGGGGCCAACGTCCTGACTTTC; CDR3: CATQQRSGANVLTF; size: NA; D: NA; V: TRBV10-3; J: TRBJ2-6